The subject of this entry is one T cell receptor beta chain. The target of this receptor is not known. No much larger clonotype is one base removed from it; base qualities were not supplied. The data stem from a study of blood T cell repertoires in COVID-19 (dated by TCRdb to between 2020 and 2021). Study-level background: The collaborator samples originated in the United States, Italy and Spain and spanned the acute and convalescent phases of COVID-19. The material from the prospective study consisted of cDNA or gDNA derived from T cells, B-cell-depleted T cells, or PBMCs. Subjects who had been exposed to COVID-19, were actively infected with it, or had recovered from it provided the deeply sampled blood TCRbeta repertoires that made up the dataset. The repertoires were released in a freely available public database meant as a resource for research on the immune response to SARS-CoV-2. Samples were obtained from the ongoing ImmuneRACE study (first 160 participants) and from 1,254 subjects provided by 6 global collaborators. Nearly every sample came with metadata listing a de-identified subject ID, COVID-19 status, age in years and sex. Where available, HLA class I and class II types were obtained from metadata supplied by the sample provider rather than from assay-based typing.

What the work shows at the level of the full study, not this receptor alone: Clinical and demographic metadata were provided uncurated, with the amount varying by source and participant.

As encoded in the germline V gene, CDR1 is MGHDK while CDR2 is SYGVNS. The CDR3 sequence holds 14 residues, the cysteine and phenylalanine included. The entry retains the CDR3 DNA only, 42 bases that are in frame from base 1. A distance of 6 bases separates the germline ends of V and J, which lose 0 bases and 1 base respectively. The collaborating institutions used their own protocols to collect whole blood in K2EDTA tubes. For TCRbeta analysis, collaborators shipped samples in one of three forms: frozen whole blood, isolated PBMCs, or DNA extracted from either of those sample types. The immunoSEQ Assay, a bias-controlled multiplex PCR, was used to amplify TCRbeta CDR3 regions from genomic DNA. As for the authors' bioinformatics: The number of nucleated cells in each sample was estimated by amplification of reference gene primers within the assay. To quantify the absolute abundance of each unique TCRbeta CDR3 rearrangement, sequence reads were collapsed and filtered. Productive Simpson clonality was computed per sample as the square root of Simpson's diversity index over productive rearrangements. TCRdb obtained this table from immuneACCESS and retained in-frame rearrangements with V and J assigned. These tables miss some clones; where compared with another copy, unresolved V genes account for less than half of the shortfall, and the remainder is unexplained. For V, J and clone size, that table is used; D and trimming come from the DNA. The sample table records some 230,000 clones; about 80% of these occur just once. The ten biggest clones cover roughly 2.4% of the sample.

The TCR sequence derives from a woman aged 55-69 years with acute or convalescent COVID-19. The sequence is built from TRBV25-1 and TRBJ1-1, with no confidently assigned D gene. The sequenced sample was peripheral blood. CDR3 sequence: CASSEYQKNTEAFF. The sequenced DNA: TGTGCCAGCAGTGAATATCAGAAGAACACTGAAGCTTTCTTT.